This TCR beta chain was observed in a study of shared clonotypes between healthy human individuals. Regarding the study as a whole: Among several donors, roughly 5% of naive CD4 clonotypes were found in common.

Note on this clone: As yet, its antigen is unknown.

Data came from immunoSEQ multiplex PCR; TCRdb stores just in-frame clones and leaves some out. The sample lists under 1,900,000 clones, 98% seen once, with over 0.3% in the top ten. Germline loops: CDR1 SGHKS, CDR2 YYEKEE (reference sequence). The V gene lost 4 bases and the J gene lost 6 bases, with 17 bases spanning the gap. This CDR3 has 15 residues. The specimen sequenced was naive CD4+ T cells sorted from blood. Sample subset: CD45RA+ positively selected. This clonotype originated in a man aged 30 to 45 in good health. This sequence joins TRBV5-5 and TRBJ1-3; no definite D call. The CDR3 spells CASSDPRAGENTIYF. CDR3 sequence (DNA): TGTGCCAGCAGCGACCCAAGAGCCGGAGAAAACACCATATATTTT.